The 32 T cell receptor beta chains below come from one sample, sequenced in a study of blood T cell repertoires in COVID-19. Profiled with immunoSEQ multiplex PCR; TCRdb holds only in-frame clones, not every one. Here the sample spans approximately 150,000 clones, 80% to 85% being singletons. Sequencing used PBMCs or T cells enriched from blood (not recorded which). Receptor source: a woman aged 50 to 65 who had recovered from COVID-19.

The chain employs TRBV11-3 and TRBJ2-5; D is unresolved. There are 15 residues in the CDR3. Germline CDR1 and CDR2: SGHNT and YENEEA. V was clipped by 3 bases and J by 2 bases, with 13 bases between them. The CDR3: CASSFRSAEQETQYF. In nucleotides, the CDR3 is TGTGCCAGCAGCTTCAGGTCAGCCGAACAAGAGACCCAGTACTTC.

This chain connects TRBV25-1 to TRBJ2-7, with TRBD1 matching 10 bases. The junction had 3 bases not matched to a gene; V was cut back by 7 bases and J by 6 bases. Per germline, CDR1 MGHDK and CDR2 SYGVNS. The CDR3 spans 12 residues. The CDR3 DNA reads as TGTGCCAGCATAGGGACAGGGGTCGAGCAGTACTTC. This gives the protein CASIGTGVEQYF.

The rearrangement links TRBV25-1 to TRBJ1-6; TRBD1 might be the D (6 bases). CDR3 size: 14 residues. The germline gives CDR1 MGHDK, CDR2 SYGVNS. The V end was cut by 7 bases, the J end by 8 bases, with 15 bases between. CDR3 DNA sequence: TGTGCCAGCACGCCGGCAGGGGCTTATTCACCCCTCCACTTT. Its translation is CASTPAGAYSPLHF.

The rearrangement links TRBV4-1 to TRBJ1-2; D possibly corresponds to TRBD1 (6 bases). The CDR3 contains 16 residues. Germline CDR1 MGHRA, CDR2 YSYEKL. V was clipped by 0 bases and J by 4 bases, with 15 bases between them. The CDR3 DNA follows: TGCGCCAGCAGCCAAGACGCAAACAGGGACCCCTATGGCTACACCTTC. Its translation: CASSQDANRDPYGYTF.

The J gene is TRBJ1-1, the V gene TRBV19; D is possibly TRBD1 (6 bases). Germline values: CDR1 LNHDA, CDR2 SQIVND (reference sequence). The CDR3 has 17 residues. V lost 7 bases and J 0 bases, leaving 21 bases between the germline ends. DNA for the CDR3: TGTGCCAGTACCACCCTCAGGGGCGCTTCCATGAACACTGAAGCTTTCTTT. It translates to CASTTLRGASMNTEAFF.

The V and J genes are TRBV5-1 and TRBJ1-5; D gene uncertain. This CDR3 is built from 17 residues. V was clipped by 5 bases and J by 0 bases, with 18 bases between them. Germline V gene sequence: CDR1 SGHRS, CDR2 YFSETQ. The CDR3 is CASRVRRNVYSNQPQHF. DNA of the CDR3: TGCGCCAGCAGGGTCAGGAGGAACGTTTATAGCAATCAGCCCCAGCATTTT.

V is TRBV28 and J is TRBJ2-7, with 9 bases aligning to TRBD1. The V segment lost 4 bases and the J segment 7 bases; nucleotides outside the gene matches: 11. Germline lookup yields CDR1 MDHEN and CDR2 SYDVKM. The length of the CDR3 is 15 residues. Written as DNA, the CDR3 is TGTGCCAGCAGTTCCTCCGGGACAGGGTATAGTGAGCAGTACTTC. This gives the protein CASSSSGTGYSEQYF.

V is TRBV3-1 (or the pseudogene TRBV3-2) and J is TRBJ1-2, with TRBD1 as a possible D gene (6 bases). The CDR3 spans 14 residues. Germline values: CDR1 LGHDT, CDR2 YNNKEL (reference sequence). V dropped 2 bases and J dropped 8 bases, with 15 bases sitting between them. CDR3 DNA sequence: TGTGCCAGCAGCCAAACTGGGGGCGGACGGGGCTACACCTTC. Encoded protein: CASSQTGGGRGYTF.

The V and J genes are TRBV4-2 and TRBJ1-1; TRBD1 agrees at 8 bases. V shed 3 bases, J shed 7 bases, and the junction held 4 bases outside the gene matches. The CDR3 covers 13 residues. Germline CDR1 LGHNA, CDR2 YNFKEQ. The CDR3 nucleotides read TGTGCCAGCAGCCAGGGGACAGGAAATGAAGCTTTCTTT. It yields the protein CASSQGTGNEAFF.

This chain joins TRBV7-9 and TRBJ2-2, with 7 nucleotides matching TRBD1. Germline V gives CDR1 SEHNR, CDR2 FQNEAQ (reference sequence). CDR3 length equals 16 residues. Losses at the gene ends were 5 bases for V and 3 bases for J; bases not matched to a gene: 9. The CDR3 coding sequence is TGTGCCAGCAGCGCGGACAGGCCGTTTTACACCGGGGAGCTGTTTTTT. This gives the protein CASSADRPFYTGELFF.

V usage is TRBV19 and J usage is TRBJ1-3; 7 nucleotides line up with TRBD1. J was trimmed by 6 bases and V by 3 bases; bases with no gene match: 14. The CDR3 contains 17 residues. In germline, CDR1 is LNHDA, CDR2 SQIVND (reference sequence). The CDR3 here is CASSIERPGQRKNTIYF. CDR3 nucleotide sequence: TGTGCCAGTAGTATTGAACGTCCGGGACAGCGGAAAAACACCATATATTTT. The full variable domain, its missing parts supplied by reference TRBV19 and TRBJ1-3, is DGGITQSPKYLFRKEGQNVTLSCEQNLNHDAMYWYRQDPGQGLRLIYYSQIVNDFQKGDIAEGYSVSREKKESFPLTVTSAQKNPTAFYLCASSIERPGQRKNTIYFGEGSWLTVV.

The chain couples TRBV10-3 to TRBJ1-1; TRBD1 matches at 8 bases. From germline, CDR1 is ENHRY and CDR2 SYGVKD. The CDR3 has 14 residues. V lost 7 bases and J lost 7; bases outside the gene matches: 11. The CDR3 sequence: CAINPDRVRGEAFF. The CDR3 bases are TGTGCCATCAACCCGGACAGGGTGAGGGGTGAAGCTTTCTTT.

The DNA for the CDR3 is TGTGCCAGCAGCTTAGTTACGGGGATAGTATCCGGGACTGAAGCTTTCTTT. Translating it yields CASSLVTGIVSGTEAFF. This chain links TRBV7-9 with TRBJ1-1; no definite D call. Germline assignment: CDR1 SEHNR and CDR2 FQNEAQ (reference sequence). The CDR3 extends over 17 amino acids. Trimming shortened V by 1 base and J by 5 bases, and 20 bases separated the two germline ends.

This chain connects TRBV27 to TRBJ2-3; D is perhaps TRBD2 (5 bases). Germline CDR1 and CDR2: MNHEY and SMNVEV (reference sequence). With 8 bases removed from V and 1 base from J, the gap between germline ends came to 13 bases. There are 14 residues in the CDR3. CDR3 loop: CASSHLAGTDTQYF. DNA for the CDR3: TGTGCCAGCTCCCATCTAGCCGGCACAGATACGCAGTATTTT.

The J gene is TRBJ1-2, the V gene TRBV3-1 (or the pseudogene TRBV3-2); D not certain. The CDR3 has 14 residues. Germline CDR1 and CDR2: LGHDT and YNNKEL (reference sequence). Trimming took 1 base from V and 5 from J, leaving 11 bases between them. CDR3 in DNA: TGTGCCAGCAGCCAAGCTGGGAGGCTTTATGGCTACACCTTC. Its protein product is CASSQAGRLYGYTF.

The chain uses TRBV27 and TRBJ2-3; TRBD2 matches at 9 bases. The J segment lost 2 bases and the V segment lost 4 bases, leaving 7 bases of the junction unmatched. The CDR3 is made up of 16 amino acids. From germline, CDR1 is MNHEY and CDR2 SMNVEV (reference sequence). This chain's CDR3 is CASSSRTSVYTDTQYF. The CDR3 region has the DNA TGTGCCAGCAGTTCTCGGACTAGCGTCTACACAGATACGCAGTATTTT.

The V and J genes are TRBV12-3 or TRBV12-4 and TRBJ1-3; D is perhaps TRBD1 (6 bases). V shed 2 bases and J shed 7 bases, with 9 bases lying between them. The CDR3 covers 13 residues. This chain's CDR3 is CASSLSGVNTIYF. In DNA, the CDR3 is TGTGCCAGCAGTTTATCAGGGGTGAACACCATATATTTT.

The CDR3 loop is CASRPTGQETQYF. CDR3 in DNA: TGTGCCAGCAGACCTACAGGGCAAGAGACCCAGTACTTC. The chain is built from TRBV12-3 or TRBV12-4 and TRBJ2-5; D may be TRBD1 (6 bases). V dropped 6 bases and J dropped 2 bases, with 10 bases sitting between them. This CDR3 contains 13 residues.

J is TRBJ2-7 and V is TRBV28; 10 bases line up with TRBD2. This CDR3 is 16 amino acids long. Losses at the gene ends were 4 bases for V and 4 bases for J; bases not matched to a gene: 10. The germline CDR1 and CDR2 sequences are MDHEN and SYDVKM. As DNA, the CDR3 is TGTGCCAGCAGTTCCATCGGGACTAGCGTGCCTTACGAGCAGTACTTC. Translated, it gives CASSSIGTSVPYEQYF.

The chain carries TRBV7-2 and TRBJ1-2, with TRBD1 matching over 7 bases. The CDR3 has 14 residues. Germline V gene data show CDR1 as SGHTA and CDR2 as FQGNSA. The junction had 9 bases not matched to a gene; V was cut back by 6 bases and J by 5 bases. CDR3 amino acids: CASRGGQAAYGYTF. The CDR3 DNA is TGTGCCAGCAGGGGAGGACAGGCAGCTTATGGCTACACCTTC.

V and J are TRBV7-3 and TRBJ2-7; D gene ambiguous. Germline assignment: CDR1 SGHTA and CDR2 FQGTGA. CDR3 length equals 14 residues. V was cut by 2 bases and J by 7 bases, with 15 bases left in between. The CDR3 here is CASSLLHANSEQYF. CDR3 coding DNA: TGTGCCAGCAGCTTATTGCACGCGAACTCTGAGCAGTACTTC.

V usage is TRBV6-6 and J usage is TRBJ2-5, with 10 positions matching TRBD1. Germline assignment: CDR1 MNHNY and CDR2 SVGAGI (reference sequence). This CDR3 spans 15 amino acids. With 2 bases clipped from V and 5 bases from J, the junction kept 5 bases outside the gene matches. The CDR3, as DNA: TGTGCCAGCAGTTACGGGACAGGGGTACGGGAGACCCAGTACTTC. Its protein product is CASSYGTGVRETQYF.

V usage is TRBV5-1 and J usage is TRBJ1-6; 7 positions agree with TRBD1. The CDR3 has 13 residues. In germline, CDR1 is SGHRS, CDR2 YFSETQ. The V and J ends lost 4 bases and 10 bases, in that order; junction bases with no gene match: 5. CDR3 nucleotide sequence: TGCGCCAGCAGCGGTACAGGGGAATCACCCCTCCACTTT. It yields the protein CASSGTGESPLHF.

The J gene is TRBJ1-6, the V gene TRBV11-3, with 7 bases identical to TRBD1. Germline-derived CDR1 and CDR2 are SGHNT and YENEEA. J was trimmed by 7 bases and V by 3 bases; bases with no gene match: 6. The CDR3 spans 15 residues. In nucleotides, the CDR3 is TGTGCCAGCAGCTTGGTGGACAGGCCAAATTCACCCCTCCACTTT. Translated, it gives CASSLVDRPNSPLHF.

The chain is built from TRBV6-6 and TRBJ1-5; D call uncertain. V lost 5 bases and J lost 4, with 9 bases in between. Germline CDR1 and CDR2: MNHNY and SVGAGI (reference sequence). This CDR3 has 13 amino acids. The DNA of the CDR3 is TGTGCCAGCAGTATACCGGGTAATCAGCCCCAGCATTTT. Amino acid sequence: CASSIPGNQPQHF.

This chain links TRBV28 with TRBJ1-3; D may be TRBD1 (5 bases). The CDR3 is 17 residues long. Looked up from germline, CDR1 is MDHEN and CDR2 is SYDVKM. The V end lost 5 bases, the J end lost 4 bases, and 21 bases lay between the germline ends. The CDR3, as DNA: TGTGCCAGCAGTGCTACTCGGGGGAGGGATGGGGGAAACACCATATATTTT. Its translation is CASSATRGRDGGNTIYF.

V gene TRBV10-3 combines with J gene TRBJ2-1; D may be TRBD1 (5 bases). CDR1 is ENHRY and CDR2 is SYGVKD in the germline V gene. V was pared by 3 bases and J by 14 bases, with 11 bases between. The length of the CDR3 is 11 residues. CDR3 in amino acids: CAISDGAREFF. DNA of the CDR3: TGTGCCATCAGTGATGGGGCTAGGGAGTTCTTC.

The CDR3, as DNA: TGTGCCAGCAGCTTACGACAGGGCACCGAGCAGTACTTC. Protein product: CASSLRQGTEQYF. The chain joins TRBV11-3 to TRBJ2-7; TRBD1 agrees at 7 bases. The CDR3 contains 13 residues. Germline V lookup: CDR1 SGHNT, CDR2 YENEEA. The V gene end was trimmed by 2 bases and the J gene end by 6 bases; junction bases not matched to a gene: 4.

V is TRBV29-1 and J is TRBJ2-1; 8 bases align to TRBD2. The CDR3 runs 14 residues. Germline V gene data show CDR1 as SQVTM and CDR2 as ANQGSEA. The V gene end was trimmed by 4 bases and the J gene end by 0 bases; junction bases not matched to a gene: 2. CDR3 DNA: TGCAGCGTTGTTAGCGGGACCTCCTACAATGAGCAGTTCTTC. Its protein product is CSVVSGTSYNEQFF.

This chain joins TRBV18 and TRBJ1-2; D is undetermined. Trimming took off 1 base at V and 12 bases at J, with 18 bases between the two ends. Looked up from germline, CDR1 is KGHSH and CDR2 is LQKENI. The CDR3 spans 14 residues. CDR3 nucleotide sequence: TGTGCCAGCTCACCACGGTCGGGAGGCCCTGAGAACACCTTC. Its translation is CASSPRSGGPENTF. The full variable domain, its missing parts supplied by reference TRBV18 and TRBJ1-2, is NAGVMQNPRHLVRRRGQEARLRCSPMKGHSHVYWYRQLPEEGLKFMVYLQKENIIDESGMPKERFSAEFPKEGPSILRIQQVVRGDSAAYFCASSPRSGGPENTFGSGTRLTVV.

This clone occurred once. The J gene is TRBJ2-3, the V gene TRBV4-3; TRBD2 matches at 14 bases. CDR3 size: 15 residues. Trimming cost V 6 bases and J 4 bases; bases outside gene matches: 3. Per the germline V gene, CDR1 is LGHNA and CDR2 is YSLEER. In DNA, the CDR3 is TGCGCCAGCAGATGGGGACTAGCGGGAGCAGATACGCAGTATTTT. It yields the protein CASRWGLAGADTQYF.

V and J are TRBV2 and TRBJ2-7; 8 nucleotides agree with TRBD1. The CDR3 length is 14 residues. Per germline, CDR1 SNHLY and CDR2 FYNNEI. With 6 bases clipped from V and 2 bases from J, the junction kept 6 bases outside the gene matches. Here the CDR3 DNA reads TGTGCCAGCAGAGGGACAGGTTACACCTACGAGCAGTACTTC. As protein: CASRGTGYTYEQYF.